The 2 T cell receptor beta chains below all came from one sample that was sequenced in a study of cytomegalovirus exposure and HLA in healthy donors. With 60 Vbeta and 13 Jbeta primers, the PCR was carried out. Some clones are missing from TCRdb's copy, which holds only in-frame ones; the method was immunoSEQ multiplex PCR. The table records about 180,000 clones, over 80% of them present only once. The sequenced material came from PBMCs. The receptors here all came from a girl aged 5 to 17 in good health and CMV-seropositive.

This clone has a handful of counts. The gene calls are TRBV11-2 and TRBJ1-4; 7 nucleotides match TRBD1. There are 16 residues in the CDR3. Germline V gives CDR1 SGHAT, CDR2 FQNNGV. The ends lost 4 bases at V and 5 bases at J; junction bases unmatched: 10. The CDR3 sequence is CASSSGRGQQNEKLFF. DNA for the CDR3: TGTGCCAGCAGCTCGGGTAGGGGACAGCAGAATGAAAAACTGTTTTTT. Filled out from reference TRBV11-2 and TRBJ1-4, the complete variable domain reads EAGVAQSPRYKIIEKRQSVAFWCNPISGHATLYWYQQILGQGPKLLIQFQNNGVVDDSQLPKDRFSAERLKGVDSTLKIQPAKLEDSAVYLCASSSGRGQQNEKLFFGSGTQLSVL.

This CDR3 reads CASSLSAGGPSYNEQFF. In DNA, the CDR3 is TGTGCCAGCAGCTTATCCGCTGGCGGGCCCTCCTACAATGAGCAGTTCTTC. This chain connects TRBV11-3 to TRBJ2-1; TRBD2 is a possible D gene (5 bases). The length of the CDR3 is 17 residues. V lost 2 bases and J lost 0, with 14 bases in between. From germline, CDR1 is SGHNT and CDR2 YENEEA.